Below are 27 T cell receptor beta chains sequenced from a single sample in a study of cytomegalovirus exposure and HLA in healthy donors. 13 Jbeta primers and 60 Vbeta primers were used for the PCR. Method: immunoSEQ multiplex PCR; TCRdb's copy keeps in-frame clones and lacks some. This table holds about 280,000 clones, about 90% found once. Sample: PBMCs. All receptors derive from a young woman in good health and CMV-seronegative.

For the CDR3, the DNA is TGTGCCAGCAGCTTGGAGGGACAGTTGAACACTGAAGCTTTCTTT. This encodes CASSLEGQLNTEAFF. The chain has TRBV5-8 and TRBJ1-1; 7 bases map to TRBD1. CDR1 and CDR2 (germline): SGHTS, YDEGEE. The CDR3 sequence is 15 residues long. With V trimmed by 0 bases and J by 0 bases, 2 bases remained unmatched.

V is TRBV6-4 and J is TRBJ2-3; a possible D gene is TRBD2 (5 bases). CDR3 size: 14 residues. The germline V gene encodes CDR1 MRHNA and CDR2 SNTAGT. V was clipped by 2 bases and J by 2 bases, with 8 bases between them. The CDR3 sequence: CASSDGGPTDTQYF. The CDR3 DNA sequence: TGTGCCAGCAGTGACGGCGGGCCCACAGATACGCAGTATTTT.

The rearrangement links TRBV2 to TRBJ1-1; D not resolved. The CDR3 spans 15 residues. V lost 4 bases and J 3 bases, leaving 15 bases between the germline ends. The germline CDR1 and CDR2 sequences are SNHLY and FYNNEI. CDR3 nucleotides: TGTGCCAGCAGTGGGAGGAAGGCGCGAGACACTGAAGCTTTCTTT. Its translation is CASSGRKARDTEAFF.

This rearrangement joins TRBV27 to TRBJ1-1, with 7 positions matching TRBD1. CDR1 and CDR2 (germline): MNHEY, SMNVEV (reference sequence). This CDR3 is 16 amino acids long. V trimming: 3 bases; J trimming: 1 base; junction bases outside the gene matches: 8. CDR3 region: CASSFLGTARNTEAFF. As DNA, the CDR3 is TGTGCCAGCAGTTTCCTTGGGACAGCCAGGAACACTGAAGCTTTCTTT.

The V call is TRBV7-3, the J call TRBJ1-2; unclear D gene. Trimming cost V 5 bases and J 4 bases, with 23 bases left between them. Germline lookup yields CDR1 SGHTA and CDR2 FQGTGA. The CDR3 has 17 amino acids. In nucleotides, the CDR3 is TGTGCCAGCAGCGCCGAACCCTCTCGGTTTGATATCTATGGCTACACCTTC. Protein: CASSAEPSRFDIYGYTF.

The CDR3 spells CSVATSGGPGYGYTF. The CDR3 DNA reads as TGCAGCGTTGCGACCTCCGGGGGGCCGGGCTATGGCTACACCTTC. This chain links TRBV29-1 with TRBJ1-2; a possible D gene is TRBD1 (6 bases). Germline-derived CDR1 and CDR2 are SQVTM and ANQGSEA. The CDR3 runs to 15 residues. V lost 4 bases, J lost 4 bases, and 19 bases lay in between.

This chain connects TRBV2 to TRBJ2-5, with 9 bases that match TRBD2. The CDR3 is made up of 15 amino acids. Trimming cost V 7 bases and J 7 bases; bases outside gene matches: 13. CDR1 SNHLY and CDR2 FYNNEI come from the germline V gene. The CDR3 sequence is CASTTPGLAGGTQYF. CDR3 bases: TGTGCCAGCACTACTCCGGGACTAGCAGGAGGGACCCAGTACTTC.

The J gene is TRBJ2-7, the V gene TRBV5-1; 7 bases map to TRBD1. J was trimmed by 0 bases and V by 9 bases; bases with no gene match: 9. Germline CDR1 reads SGHRS; CDR2 reads YFSETQ. The CDR3 has 14 residues. The CDR3 bases are TGCGCCACCAGACAGGGTGTAAGCTCCTACGAGCAGTACTTC. Protein sequence: CATRQGVSSYEQYF.

Only a few counts were recorded for this clone. The V call is TRBV10-3, the J call TRBJ2-2, with D possibly being TRBD2 (5 bases). Trimming shortened V by 5 bases and J by 7 bases, and 14 bases separated the two germline ends. This CDR3 spans 14 amino acids. Per germline, CDR1 ENHRY and CDR2 SYGVKD. Here the CDR3 reads CAISMTRGHGELFF. DNA of the CDR3: TGTGCCATCAGTATGACCCGGGGTCACGGGGAGCTGTTTTTT.

V is TRBV5-1 and J is TRBJ2-2; 7 bases map to TRBD1. J was trimmed by 7 bases and V by 0 bases; bases with no gene match: 9. Germline assignment: CDR1 SGHRS and CDR2 YFSETQ. CDR3 length: 16 residues. The DNA for the CDR3 is TGCGCCAGCAGCTTGGCGATGACAGGGATAGTCGGGGAGCTGTTTTTT. It codes for CASSLAMTGIVGELFF.

V usage is TRBV9 and J usage is TRBJ2-3; TRBD2 might be the D (5 bases). V was clipped by 0 bases and J by 0 bases, with 17 bases between them. This CDR3 is 18 amino acids long. Germline CDR1 SGDLS, CDR2 YYNGEE. CDR3 bases: TGTGCCAGCAGCGTAGGAGAGTGGCTAGCATCCAGCACAGATACGCAGTATTTT. This sequence encodes CASSVGEWLASSTDTQYF. The whole variable domain, remainder taken from reference TRBV9 and TRBJ2-3, is DSGVTQTPKHLITATGQRVTLRCSPRSGDLSVYWYQQSLDQGLQFLIQYYNGEERAKGNILERFSAQQFPDLHSELNLSSLELGDSALYFCASSVGEWLASSTDTQYFGPGTRLTVL.

This chain links TRBV10-3 with TRBJ2-2; a weak D match, TRBD2 (5 bases). The V gene lost 8 bases and the J gene lost 6 bases, with 19 bases spanning the gap. Germline loops: CDR1 ENHRY, CDR2 SYGVKD. This CDR3 comprises 15 residues. In DNA, the CDR3 is TGTGCCATCTCCCCCCTAGCCGATGGGTCCGGGGAGCTGTTTTTT. Protein product: CAISPLADGSGELFF.

The chain links TRBV9 to TRBJ2-5; D ambiguous. The ends were cut back, 0 bases at V and 3 bases at J, with 6 bases in the middle. Germline CDR1 SGDLS, CDR2 YYNGEE. The CDR3 loop spans 13 amino acids. CDR3 protein: CASSVDPEETQYF. The CDR3 DNA is TGTGCCAGCAGCGTAGACCCGGAAGAGACCCAGTACTTC.

V usage is TRBV2 and J usage is TRBJ2-5; no clear D. The V gene lost 0 bases and the J gene lost 7 bases, with 9 bases spanning the gap. Germline V gene lookup returns CDR1 SNHLY and CDR2 FYNNEI. CDR3 length: 13 amino acids. The CDR3 DNA is TGTGCCAGCAGTGAAGCCCTCAGTGGGACCCAGTACTTC. This translates into CASSEALSGTQYF.

The chain has TRBV10-2 and TRBJ2-2; 10 bases map to TRBD2. V was clipped by 5 bases and J by 4 bases; unmatched bases: 4. The CDR3 is made up of 15 amino acids. Germline CDR1 and CDR2: WSHSY and SAAADI. The CDR3 sequence is CASSKTSGATGELFF. The CDR3 nucleotides are TGCGCCAGCAGTAAAACTAGCGGGGCCACCGGGGAGCTGTTTTTT.

The rearrangement uses TRBV2 and TRBJ1-4; maybe TRBD1 (6 bases). Per germline, CDR1 SNHLY and CDR2 FYNNEI. Deletions cut 6 bases from V and 0 bases from J, with 11 bases between. There are 15 residues in the CDR3. The CDR3 sequence is CASSATGATNEKLFF. The CDR3, as DNA: TGTGCCAGCAGCGCGACAGGAGCAACTAATGAAAAACTGTTTTTT.

The chain joins TRBV25-1 to TRBJ1-1; 7 bases fit TRBD1. Germline CDR1 and CDR2: MGHDK and SYGVNS. V shed 10 bases, J shed 5 bases, and the junction held 10 bases outside the gene matches. This CDR3 has 13 residues. For the CDR3, the DNA is TGTGCCACCTTCGGTCCCAGGGGGACTGAAGCTTTCTTT. This translates into CATFGPRGTEAFF. Using reference TRBV25-1 and TRBJ1-1 for the parts outside the CDR3, the full variable domain is EADIYQTPRYLVIGTGKKITLECSQTMGHDKMYWYQQDPGMELHLIHYSYGVNSTEKGDLSSESTVSRIRTEHFPLTLESARPSHTSQYLCATFGPRGTEAFFGQGTRLTVV.

The chain carries TRBV10-1 and TRBJ1-2; a possible D gene is TRBD1 (6 bases). The CDR3 loop spans 15 amino acids. The germline CDR1 and CDR2 sequences are WNHNN and SYGVQD (reference sequence). V was clipped by 4 bases and J by 5 bases, with 17 bases between them. The CDR3 loop reads CASSAPGTSFYGYTF. CDR3 in DNA: TGCGCCAGCAGTGCTCCGGGGACATCTTTTTATGGCTACACCTTC.

The chain carries TRBV6-5 and TRBJ1-2; 8 bases fit TRBD1. V lost 1 base to trimming and J lost 8 bases; unmatched junction nucleotides: 3. Germline V gene data show CDR1 as MNHEY and CDR2 as SVGAGI. This CDR3 has 13 residues. CDR3 nucleotide sequence: TGTGCCAGCAGTTACTGGACAGGGCAGGGCTACACCTTC. Translation gives CASSYWTGQGYTF.

The rearrangement links TRBV4-1 to TRBJ1-5, with D possibly matching TRBD1 (5 bases). The CDR3 runs to 13 residues. CDR1 and CDR2 from the germline V gene are MGHRA and YSYEKL. V shed 1 base and J shed 10 bases, with 11 bases lying between them. The CDR3 coding sequence is TGCGCCAGCAGCCAAGTTTGGGGGGAACCCCAGCATTTT. Translated, it gives CASSQVWGEPQHF.

This chain connects TRBV13 to TRBJ2-7; 11 nucleotides match TRBD2. This CDR3 comprises 15 residues. The V and J ends lost 4 bases and 2 bases, in that order; junction bases with no gene match: 4. The germline CDR1 and CDR2 sequences are PRHDT and FYEKMQ (reference sequence). CDR3 sequence (DNA): TGTGCCAGCAGCTCCCGACTAGCGGGGACCTACGAGCAGTACTTC. Its protein product is CASSSRLAGTYEQYF.

This rearrangement joins TRBV11-1 to TRBJ2-1, with D unclear. The V gene lost 2 bases and the J gene lost 4 bases, with 9 bases spanning the gap. Germline V gives CDR1 SGHAT, CDR2 FQDESV (reference sequence). The CDR3 is made up of 14 amino acids. The CDR3 sequence is CASSLYQIYNEQFF. CDR3 in DNA: TGTGCCAGCAGCTTATACCAGATATACAATGAGCAGTTCTTC.

This chain joins TRBV5-8 and TRBJ2-1; TRBD2 aligns across 10 bases. The V and J ends lost 7 bases and 7 bases, in that order; junction bases with no gene match: 8. The length of the CDR3 is 14 residues. The germline V gene encodes CDR1 SGHTS and CDR2 YDEGEE. CDR3 residues: CASVQSSGGNEQFF. The CDR3 bases are TGTGCCAGCGTGCAGAGTAGCGGGGGGAATGAGCAGTTCTTC. The full variable domain, completed using reference TRBV5-8 and TRBJ2-1, is EAGVTQSPTHLIKTRGQQATLRCSPISGHTSVYWYQQALGLGLQFLLWYDEGEERNRGNFPPRFSGRQFPNYSSELNVNALELEDSALYLCASVQSSGGNEQFFGPGTRLTVL.

V usage is TRBV19 and J usage is TRBJ2-3, with 11 positions matching TRBD2. With V trimmed by 3 bases and J by 1 base, 3 bases remained unmatched. Germline V CDR1 and CDR2: LNHDA, SQIVND (reference sequence). The CDR3 sequence is 16 residues long. CDR3 in amino acids: CASSMATSGGTDTQYF. The CDR3 DNA is TGTGCCAGTAGTATGGCGACTAGCGGGGGCACAGATACGCAGTATTTT.

The chain employs TRBV23-1 and TRBJ1-2, with TRBD1 matching over 10 bases. TRBV23-1 is marked as an open reading frame, function uncertain. The CDR3 runs 16 residues. The V and J ends lost 0 bases and 0 bases, in that order; junction bases with no gene match: 1. CDR3 DNA: TGCGCCAGCAGTCAATCGGGGACAGGGGCTAACTATGGCTACACCTTC. It encodes CASSQSGTGANYGYTF.

The genes are TRBV19 and TRBJ2-7; 14 nucleotides align to TRBD2. The CDR3 is 15 amino acids. Germline CDR1 is LNHDA and CDR2 is SQIVND (reference sequence). V lost 3 bases and J lost 3; bases outside the gene matches: 1. The CDR3 here is CASSIGLAGGYEQYF. The CDR3 DNA sequence: TGTGCCAGTAGTATCGGACTAGCGGGGGGCTACGAGCAGTACTTC. The full variable domain, with the rest looked up from reference TRBV19 and TRBJ2-7, is DGGITQSPKYLFRKEGQNVTLSCEQNLNHDAMYWYRQDPGQGLRLIYYSQIVNDFQKGDIAEGYSVSREKKESFPLTVTSAQKNPTAFYLCASSIGLAGGYEQYFGPGTRLTVT.

The rearrangement links TRBV7-8 to TRBJ1-1, with no clear D. CDR1 is SGHVS and CDR2 is FQNEAQ in the germline V gene. With 1 base removed from V and 3 bases from J, the gap between germline ends came to 9 bases. CDR3 length: 14 amino acids. The CDR3 sequence: CASSLGVRDTEAFF. In DNA form, the CDR3 reads TGTGCCAGCAGCTTAGGGGTGAGGGACACTGAAGCTTTCTTT.